The 21 T cell receptor beta chains presented below share a single source sample, sequenced in a study of blood T cell repertoires in COVID-19. Clones were sequenced by immunoSEQ multiplex PCR, and TCRdb holds only the in-frame ones, with some missing. The profile shows almost 250,000 clones, 85% to 90% of them singletons. Sequencing was performed on PBMCs or T cells enriched from blood (not recorded which). These receptors came from a woman in her twenties or thirties who had recovered from COVID-19.

V gene TRBV5-1 combines with J gene TRBJ2-1; D possibly corresponds to TRBD2 (6 bases). Germline CDR1 reads SGHRS; CDR2 reads YFSETQ. The CDR3 is 15 amino acids. The V gene lost 0 bases and the J gene lost 6 bases, with 13 bases spanning the gap. The chain's CDR3 is CASSLVSGGFNEQFF. The CDR3 DNA sequence: TGCGCCAGCAGCTTGGTTAGCGGAGGTTTCAATGAGCAGTTCTTC.

This clone was seen only a few times. The J gene is TRBJ1-6, the V gene TRBV5-4, with TRBD1 matching over 11 bases. Germline V gene sequence: CDR1 SGHNT, CDR2 YYREEE (reference sequence). Trimming removed 4 bases from V and 5 bases from J; junction bases left unmatched: 2. The CDR3 is 15 residues long. CDR3 DNA sequence: TGTGCCAGCAGCGCGGGACAGGGGGATAATTCACCCCTCCACTTT. Its translation is CASSAGQGDNSPLHF. Full variable domain (outside the CDR3, taken from reference TRBV5-4 and TRBJ1-6): ETGVTQSPTHLIKTRGQQVTLRCSSQSGHNTVSWYQQALGQGPQFIFQYYREEENGRGNFPPRFSGLQFPNYSSELNVNALELDDSALYLCASSAGQGDNSPLHFGNGTRLTVT.

The chain recombines TRBV19 with TRBJ2-1; 10 bases line up with TRBD2. The J segment lost 0 bases and the V segment lost 6 bases, leaving 5 bases of the junction unmatched. Germline values: CDR1 LNHDA, CDR2 SQIVND (reference sequence). This CDR3 spans 16 amino acids. The CDR3 bases are TGTGCCAGTAGCGGACTAGCGGTCAGCTCCTACAATGAGCAGTTCTTC. Translated: CASSGLAVSSYNEQFF.

As regards this clone: A junction end diverges from the germline sequence, so it may reflect a read error. The V call is TRBV7-9, the J call TRBJ1-3, with 7 bases lining up with TRBD1. The CDR3 consists of 11 residues. Germline V gives CDR1 SEHNR, CDR2 FQNEAQ (reference sequence). This chain's CDR3 is CASSENRDSHF. The CDR3, as DNA: TGTGCCAGCAGCGAAAACCGGGACAGCCACTTT.

The chain is built from TRBV24-1 and TRBJ2-7; TRBD2 is a possible D gene (6 bases). CDR3 length: 13 residues. Trimming cost V 5 bases and J 2 bases, with 9 bases left between them. Germline V CDR1 and CDR2: KGHDR, SFDVKD. This CDR3 reads CATSVEGTYEQYF. The CDR3 DNA is TGTGCCACCAGTGTGGAGGGAACCTACGAGCAGTACTTC.

The rearrangement uses TRBV28 and TRBJ1-5, with D maybe TRBD1 (6 bases). The V end was cut by 2 bases, the J end by 3 bases, with 11 bases between. The CDR3 covers 15 residues. CDR1 and CDR2 (germline): MDHEN, SYDVKM. CDR3 protein: CASSLPGQPNQPQHF. The CDR3 nucleotides are TGTGCCAGCAGTTTACCAGGACAGCCCAATCAGCCCCAGCATTTT.

The chain employs TRBV30 and TRBJ2-3, with D unclear. Germline V lookup: CDR1 GTSNPN, CDR2 SVGIG (reference sequence). Trimming removed 7 bases from V and 2 bases from J, with 10 bases in between. The CDR3 has 12 amino acids. CDR3 in amino acids: CASDWNTDTQYF. DNA of the CDR3: TGTGCCTCCGACTGGAACACAGATACGCAGTATTTT.

This clone was recorded once. The V call is TRBV28, the J call TRBJ2-7, with 11 bases aligning to TRBD2. The CDR3 is made up of 19 amino acids. Germline V CDR1 and CDR2: MDHEN, SYDVKM. V shed 1 base, J shed 1 base, and the junction held 12 bases outside the gene matches. The CDR3 region has the DNA TGTGCCAGCAGTTTATTGGTCGGCCTAGCGGGAGGTTCGTCCTACGAGCAGTACTTC. This sequence encodes CASSLLVGLAGGSSYEQYF. The whole variable domain, remainder taken from reference TRBV28 and TRBJ2-7, is DVKVTQSSRYLVKRTGEKVFLECVQDMDHENMFWYRQDPGLGLRLIYFSYDVKMKEKGDIPEGYSVSREKKERFSLILESASTNQTSMYLCASSLLVGLAGGSSYEQYFGPGTRLTVT.

J is TRBJ1-1 and V is TRBV2, with a tentative D call TRBD1 (5 bases). Trimming removed 6 bases at V and 0 bases at J, with 14 bases between. Germline V gene lookup returns CDR1 SNHLY and CDR2 FYNNEI. CDR3 length: 15 amino acids. CDR3 sequence reads: CASRFHRNMNTEAFF. Written as DNA, the CDR3 is TGTGCCAGCAGGTTCCACAGGAACATGAACACTGAAGCTTTCTTT.

This clone was counted once. The CDR3 nucleotides are TGCGCCAGCAGCGTTCAGGGATCGAACACCGGGGAGCTGTTTTTT. It codes for CASSVQGSNTGELFF. The chain links TRBV5-1 to TRBJ2-2; possibly TRBD1 for D (5 bases). In germline, CDR1 is SGHRS, CDR2 YFSETQ. The V and J ends lost 4 bases and 0 bases respectively, with 10 bases between them. The CDR3 totals 15 residues.

The genes are TRBV9 and TRBJ2-1; TRBD1 might be the D (5 bases). V lost 3 bases, J lost 7 bases, and 17 bases lay in between. CDR3 length equals 15 residues. Germline CDR1 SGDLS, CDR2 YYNGEE. CDR3 residues: CASSDLRQSSNEQFF. CDR3 sequence (DNA): TGTGCCAGCAGCGACCTTAGACAGTCTAGTAATGAGCAGTTCTTC.

The rearrangement joins TRBV30 to TRBJ1-1; TRBD1 might be the D (5 bases). Trimming shortened V by 1 base and J by 5 bases, and 20 bases separated the two germline ends. This CDR3 spans 16 amino acids. CDR1 GTSNPN and CDR2 SVGIG come from the germline V gene (reference sequence). Here the CDR3 reads CAWSAGGVRAGTEAFF. The CDR3 DNA sequence: TGTGCCTGGAGTGCCGGAGGGGTGCGAGCGGGGACTGAAGCTTTCTTT.

The gene calls are TRBV18 and TRBJ2-6, with D unclear. Germline assignment: CDR1 KGHSH and CDR2 LQKENI. Trimming took 1 base from V and 4 from J, leaving 17 bases between them. The length of the CDR3 is 18 residues. The CDR3 region is CASSPLSRKHTGANVLTF. The CDR3 DNA reads TGTGCCAGCTCACCACTCTCCCGCAAACACACCGGGGCCAACGTCCTGACTTTC.

Comment on this clone: At one end the junction does not follow the germline gene, possibly because of a read error. The chain has TRBV7-2 and TRBJ2-7; 8 nucleotides match TRBD2. The germline gives CDR1 SGHTA, CDR2 FQGNSA. The CDR3 has 16 residues. CDR3 in DNA: TGTGCCAGCACCTTACACGGCGGGAGGAGGGTCTACGAGCAGTACTTC. Its protein product is CASTLHGGRRVYEQYF.

The chain carries TRBV27 and TRBJ1-2; the D is unclear. CDR3 size: 12 residues. The V and J ends lost 6 bases and 4 bases respectively, with 9 bases between them. Germline V lookup: CDR1 MNHEY, CDR2 SMNVEV (reference sequence). CDR3 bases: TGTGCCAGCAGGGGTGGGCTCTATGGCTACACCTTC. The encoded protein is CASRGGLYGYTF.

The chain's CDR3 is CASSVVVGDDGELFF. CDR3 nucleotides: TGTGCCAGCAGCGTAGTGGTAGGGGATGACGGGGAGCTGTTTTTT. The V and J genes are TRBV9 and TRBJ2-2; tentatively, D is TRBD1 (5 bases). Germline CDR1 and CDR2: SGDLS and YYNGEE. Trimming removed 0 bases at V and 7 bases at J, with 13 bases between. This CDR3 spans 15 amino acids.

The chain has TRBV28 and TRBJ2-7; TRBD1 matches at 9 bases. The germline V gene has CDR1 MDHEN and CDR2 SYDVKM. The CDR3 is made up of 15 amino acids. V trimming: 5 bases; J trimming: 0 bases; junction bases outside the gene matches: 5. The CDR3 spells CASSPRTGDSYEQYF. For the CDR3, the DNA is TGTGCCAGCAGTCCCCGGACAGGGGACTCCTACGAGCAGTACTTC.

The chain combines TRBV3-1 (or the pseudogene TRBV3-2) with TRBJ2-7; 8 nucleotides match TRBD2. V lost 1 base to trimming and J lost 3 bases; unmatched junction nucleotides: 11. CDR3 length: 17 amino acids. Germline lookup yields CDR1 LGHDT and CDR2 YNNKEL (reference sequence). The CDR3 DNA reads TGTGCCAGCAGCCAAGCCTTGTCCGAGACTAGCGTCTACGAGCAGTACTTC. The encoded protein is CASSQALSETSVYEQYF.

The CDR3 DNA sequence: TGTGCCAGCTCACCAATCGTCGCAACAGGGAGTCCCTATGGCTACACCTTC. Amino acids: CASSPIVATGSPYGYTF. J is TRBJ1-2 and V is TRBV18; D perhaps matches TRBD1 (6 bases). This CDR3 spans 17 amino acids. CDR1 KGHSH and CDR2 LQKENI come from the germline V gene. Trimming stripped 2 bases from V and 4 bases from J, with 20 bases between.

The V call is TRBV19, the J call TRBJ1-5; D perhaps matches TRBD1 (6 bases). The CDR3 covers 14 residues. The V and J ends lost 4 bases and 11 bases respectively, with 18 bases between them. Germline V lookup: CDR1 LNHDA, CDR2 SQIVND (reference sequence). The CDR3 is CASSTGTIRDAQHF. Here the CDR3 DNA reads TGTGCCAGTAGTACTGGGACAATCCGTGACGCCCAGCATTTT.

Many counts were recorded for this clone. The chain links TRBV4-3 to TRBJ2-7; TRBD2 matches at 8 bases. J was trimmed by 5 bases and V by 4 bases; bases with no gene match: 10. Germline V gene data show CDR1 as LGHNA and CDR2 as YSLEER. The CDR3 consists of 15 residues. The CDR3, as DNA: TGCGCCAGCAGCCCCGGCGGGGGGCAGGGAGACGAGCAGTACTTC. Its translation is CASSPGGGQGDEQYF.